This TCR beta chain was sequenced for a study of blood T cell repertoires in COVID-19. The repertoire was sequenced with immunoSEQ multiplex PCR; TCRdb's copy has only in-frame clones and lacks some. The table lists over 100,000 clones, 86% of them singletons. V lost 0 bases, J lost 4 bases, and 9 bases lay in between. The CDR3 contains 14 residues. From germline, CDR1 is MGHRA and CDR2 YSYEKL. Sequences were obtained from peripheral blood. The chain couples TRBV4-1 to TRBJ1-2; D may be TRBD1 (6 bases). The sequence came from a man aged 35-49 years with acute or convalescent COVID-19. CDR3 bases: TGCGCCAGCAGCCAAGACAGGACAGTCTATGGCTACACCTTC. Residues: CASSQDRTVYGYTF.